These 14 T cell receptor beta chains were sequenced from one sample in a study of cytomegalovirus exposure and HLA in healthy donors. This PCR relied on a set of 60 Vbeta primers and 13 Jbeta primers. Measured with immunoSEQ multiplex PCR; TCRdb has only the in-frame clones, and not every one. Of 130,000 or so clones listed, over 60% were seen once; the top ten hold 1.5%. The sequenced sample consisted of PBMCs. All receptors come from a man between 18 and 35 years old in good health and CMV-seronegative.

V is TRBV19 and J is TRBJ1-5, with D uncertain. V was clipped by 5 bases and J by 6 bases, with 8 bases between them. Germline V gene lookup returns CDR1 LNHDA and CDR2 SQIVND (reference sequence). The CDR3 spans 12 residues. CDR3 residues: CASSGTIQPQHF. In DNA, the CDR3 is TGTGCCAGTAGTGGAACTATTCAGCCCCAGCATTTT.

This chain uses TRBV10-1 with TRBJ2-7, with D maybe TRBD1 (5 bases). Looked up from germline, CDR1 is WNHNN and CDR2 is SYGVQD (reference sequence). Trimming pared 9 bases from V and 5 bases from J, leaving 23 bases between. The CDR3 is 15 residues long. The CDR3 DNA is TGCGCCAGGAGGACAAGGGCCCAACCAATCGACGAGCAGTACTTC. It translates to CARRTRAQPIDEQYF.

The V call is TRBV28, the J call TRBJ2-1, with 10 nucleotides matching TRBD2. The CDR3 extends over 17 amino acids. Germline CDR1 and CDR2: MDHEN and SYDVKM. V trimming: 6 bases; J trimming: 4 bases; junction bases outside the gene matches: 12. Here the CDR3 reads CASSRPYGGLAYNEQFF. The CDR3 DNA is TGTGCCAGCAGCCGACCCTACGGGGGACTAGCGTACAATGAGCAGTTCTTC.

The chain is built from TRBV29-1 and TRBJ1-1, with D perhaps matching TRBD1 (6 bases). CDR3 length equals 13 residues. The V and J ends lost 4 bases and 5 bases respectively, with 14 bases between them. Germline V gene lookup returns CDR1 SQVTM and CDR2 ANQGSEA. CDR3 region: CSVVGQGWTEAFF. The CDR3 DNA reads TGCAGCGTTGTGGGTCAGGGGTGGACTGAAGCTTTCTTT. The whole variable domain, remainder taken from reference TRBV29-1 and TRBJ1-1, is SAVISQKPSRDICQRGTSLTIQCQVDSQVTMMFWYRQQPGQSLTLIATANQGSEATYESGFVIDKFPISRPNLTFSTLTVSNMSPEDSSIYLCSVVGQGWTEAFFGQGTRLTVV.

The chain has TRBV5-4 and TRBJ2-7, with TRBD1 matching 7 bases. V lost 2 bases to trimming and J lost 7 bases; unmatched junction nucleotides: 6. The CDR3 consists of 13 residues. CDR1 is SGHNT, CDR2 YYREEE, per germline (reference sequence). The CDR3 spells CASSLGGPGEQYF. Here the CDR3 DNA reads TGTGCCAGCAGCTTAGGGGGCCCAGGAGAGCAGTACTTC.

The chain is built from TRBV28 and TRBJ1-2, with a tentative D call TRBD1 (6 bases). This CDR3 region has 14 residues. Germline V CDR1 and CDR2: MDHEN, SYDVKM. Trimming removed 6 bases at V and 7 bases at J, with 18 bases between. The CDR3 sequence is CASSQPPGVGGYTF. CDR3 nucleotides: TGTGCCAGCAGCCAACCTCCAGGGGTGGGTGGCTACACCTTC.

This clone came up once. This chain connects TRBV5-6 to TRBJ2-7; 8 nucleotides align to TRBD1. CDR1 is SGHDT, CDR2 YYEEEE, per germline. The V gene end was trimmed by 9 bases and the J gene end by 1 base; junction bases not matched to a gene: 9. The CDR3 has 14 residues. The CDR3 DNA reads as TGTGCCACCTCCCCAGGGGGCGCTTCCTACGAGCAGTACTTC. It encodes CATSPGGASYEQYF.

The gene calls are TRBV6-5 and TRBJ1-2; D remains ambiguous. Trimming removed 2 bases at V and 1 base at J, with 14 bases between. CDR3 length: 16 amino acids. Germline lookup yields CDR1 MNHEY and CDR2 SVGAGI. CDR3 sequence reads: CASSYRLESVNYGYTF. The CDR3 DNA reads TGTGCCAGCAGTTACCGTTTGGAGTCAGTTAACTATGGCTACACCTTC.

The V and J genes are TRBV15 and TRBJ2-7, with TRBD1 matching 9 bases. This CDR3 is 13 amino acids long. Per the germline V gene, CDR1 is LNHNV and CDR2 is YYDKDF (reference sequence). Trimming removed 5 bases from V and 5 bases from J; junction bases left unmatched: 4. In DNA form, the CDR3 reads TGTGCCACCAGCGGGGACAGGGTTCACGAGCAGTACTTC. It encodes CATSGDRVHEQYF.

The chain couples TRBV28 to TRBJ2-3; 8 bases align to TRBD2. V dropped 6 bases and J dropped 0; count of bases not matched to a gene: 11. Germline V gives CDR1 MDHEN, CDR2 SYDVKM. The CDR3 is made up of 17 amino acids. As DNA, the CDR3 is TGTGCCAGCAGCCTTGTAGGTGCGGGAGGAAGCACAGATACGCAGTATTTT. Residues: CASSLVGAGGSTDTQYF.

This clone was detected a few times. The chain combines TRBV5-4 with TRBJ2-5, with 9 bases aligning to TRBD2. The J segment lost 4 bases and the V segment lost 0 bases, leaving 4 bases of the junction unmatched. CDR1 SGHNT and CDR2 YYREEE come from the germline V gene (reference sequence). The CDR3 has 15 amino acids. The CDR3 DNA follows: TGTGCCAGCAGCTTGGTGCTTAGCGGGAGAGAGACCCAGTACTTC. It encodes CASSLVLSGRETQYF. The whole variable domain, filled in from reference TRBV5-4 and TRBJ2-5, reads ETGVTQSPTHLIKTRGQQVTLRCSSQSGHNTVSWYQQALGQGPQFIFQYYREEENGRGNFPPRFSGLQFPNYSSELNVNALELDDSALYLCASSLVLSGRETQYFGPGTRLLVL.

CDR3 sequence (DNA): TGTGCCAGCAGTTTAACGTCCCTAGACCCCTACAATGAGCAGTTCTTC. Its protein product is CASSLTSLDPYNEQFF. The chain combines TRBV28 with TRBJ2-1; D gene unclear. The V gene's germline CDR1 is MDHEN and CDR2 SYDVKM. Deletions cut 2 bases from V and 2 bases from J, with 13 bases between. The CDR3 consists of 16 residues. Together with reference TRBV28 and TRBJ2-1, the CDR3 gives the full variable domain: DVKVTQSSRYLVKRTGEKVFLECVQDMDHENMFWYRQDPGLGLRLIYFSYDVKMKEKGDIPEGYSVSREKKERFSLILESASTNQTSMYLCASSLTSLDPYNEQFFGPGTRLTVL.

This chain connects TRBV7-6 to TRBJ2-2; 9 nucleotides align to TRBD2. Trimming at V came to 1 base and at J to 0 bases, leaving 6 bases not matched to a gene. Germline V gene sequence: CDR1 SGHVS, CDR2 FNYEAQ. The CDR3 runs 18 residues. The CDR3 DNA follows: TGTGCCAGCAGCTTAGTTAAGCTAGCGGGACCGAACACCGGGGAGCTGTTTTTT. Translating it yields CASSLVKLAGPNTGELFF. Together with reference TRBV7-6 and TRBJ2-2, the CDR3 gives the full variable domain: GAGVSQSPRYKVTKRGQDVALRCDPISGHVSLYWYRQALGQGPEFLTYFNYEAQQDKSGLPNDRFSAERPEGSISTLTIQRTEQRDSAMYRCASSLVKLAGPNTGELFFGEGSRLTVL.

J is TRBJ1-1 and V is TRBV6-5; the D gene is possibly TRBD1 (6 bases). Trimming removed 2 bases at V and 6 bases at J, with 16 bases between. The CDR3 has 15 amino acids. Germline lookup yields CDR1 MNHEY and CDR2 SVGAGI. Written as DNA, the CDR3 is TGTGCCAGCAGTTACGGAGGGGGGGCGCGCGCTGAAGCTTTCTTT. Translated, it gives CASSYGGGARAEAFF.